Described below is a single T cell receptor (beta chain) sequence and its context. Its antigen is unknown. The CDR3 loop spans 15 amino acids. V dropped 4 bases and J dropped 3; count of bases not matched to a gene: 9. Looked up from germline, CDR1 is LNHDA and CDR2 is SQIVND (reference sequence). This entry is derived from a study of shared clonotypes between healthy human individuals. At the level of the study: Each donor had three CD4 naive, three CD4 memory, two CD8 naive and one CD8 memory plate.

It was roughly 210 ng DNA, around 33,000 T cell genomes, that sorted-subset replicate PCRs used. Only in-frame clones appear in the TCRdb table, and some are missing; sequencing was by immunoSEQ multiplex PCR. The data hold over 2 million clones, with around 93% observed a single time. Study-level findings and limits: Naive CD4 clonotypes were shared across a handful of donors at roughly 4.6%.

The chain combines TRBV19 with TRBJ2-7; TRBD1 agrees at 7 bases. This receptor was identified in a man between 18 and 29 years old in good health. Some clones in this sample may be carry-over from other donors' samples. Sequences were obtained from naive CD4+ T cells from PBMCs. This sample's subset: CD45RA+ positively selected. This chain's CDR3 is CASSTIRTGIYEQYF. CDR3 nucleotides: TGTGCCAGTAGTACGATCCGGACAGGCATCTACGAGCAGTACTTC.